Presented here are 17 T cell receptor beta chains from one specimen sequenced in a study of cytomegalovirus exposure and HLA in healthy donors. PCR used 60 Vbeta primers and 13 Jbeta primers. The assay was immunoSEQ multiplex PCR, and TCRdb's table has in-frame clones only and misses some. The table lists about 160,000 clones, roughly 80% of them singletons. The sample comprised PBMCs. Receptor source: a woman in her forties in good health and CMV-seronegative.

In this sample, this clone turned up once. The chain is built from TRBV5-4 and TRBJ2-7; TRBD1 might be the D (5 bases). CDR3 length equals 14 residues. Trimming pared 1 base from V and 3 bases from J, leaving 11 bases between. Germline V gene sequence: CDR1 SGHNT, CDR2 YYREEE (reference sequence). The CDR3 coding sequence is TGTGCCAGCAGCTTGTACGCCAGGGACTACGAGCAGTACTTC. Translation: CASSLYARDYEQYF.

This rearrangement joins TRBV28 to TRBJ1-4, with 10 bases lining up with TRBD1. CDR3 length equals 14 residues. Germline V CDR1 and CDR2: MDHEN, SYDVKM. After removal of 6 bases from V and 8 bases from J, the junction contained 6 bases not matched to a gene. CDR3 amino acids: CASRPGQGYEKLFF. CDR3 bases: TGTGCCAGCAGGCCGGGACAGGGGTACGAAAAACTGTTTTTT.

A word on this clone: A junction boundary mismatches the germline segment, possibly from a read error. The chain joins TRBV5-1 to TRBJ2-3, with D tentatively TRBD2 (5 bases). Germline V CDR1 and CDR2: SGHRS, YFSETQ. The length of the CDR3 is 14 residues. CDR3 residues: CASSLGDPTDTQYF. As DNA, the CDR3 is TGCGCCAGCAGTTTGGGAGATCCCACAGATACGCAGTATTTT.

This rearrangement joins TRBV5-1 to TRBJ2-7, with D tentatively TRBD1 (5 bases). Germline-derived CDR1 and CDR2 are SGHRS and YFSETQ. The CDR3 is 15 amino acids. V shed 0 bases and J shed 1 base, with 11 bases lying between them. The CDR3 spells CASSLGIRQSYEQYF. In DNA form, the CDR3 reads TGCGCCAGCAGCTTGGGAATAAGACAGTCCTACGAGCAGTACTTC.

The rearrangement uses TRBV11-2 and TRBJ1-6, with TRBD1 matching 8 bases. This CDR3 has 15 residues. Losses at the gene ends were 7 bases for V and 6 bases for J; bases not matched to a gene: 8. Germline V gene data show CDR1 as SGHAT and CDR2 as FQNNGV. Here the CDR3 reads CASIRDRGTNSPLHF. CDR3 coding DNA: TGTGCCAGCATCAGAGACAGGGGAACTAATTCACCCCTCCACTTT.

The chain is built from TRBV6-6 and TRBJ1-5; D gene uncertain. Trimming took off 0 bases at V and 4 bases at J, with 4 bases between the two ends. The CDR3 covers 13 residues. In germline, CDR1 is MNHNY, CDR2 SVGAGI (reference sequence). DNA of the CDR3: TGTGCCAGCAGTTACTCTCAAAATCAGCCCCAGCATTTT. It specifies CASSYSQNQPQHF.

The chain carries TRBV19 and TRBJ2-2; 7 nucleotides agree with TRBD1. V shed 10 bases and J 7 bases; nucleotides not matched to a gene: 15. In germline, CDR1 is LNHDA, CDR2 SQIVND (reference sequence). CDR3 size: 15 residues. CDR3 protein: CATNNPGQRDGELFF. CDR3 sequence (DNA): TGTGCCACTAACAACCCGGGACAGCGCGACGGGGAGCTGTTTTTT.

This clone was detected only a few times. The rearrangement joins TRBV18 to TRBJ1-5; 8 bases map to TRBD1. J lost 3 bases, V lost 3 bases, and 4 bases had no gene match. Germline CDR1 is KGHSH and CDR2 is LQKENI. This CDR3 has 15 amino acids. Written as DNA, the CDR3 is TGTGCCAGCTCACCCGGACAGGGAATCAATCAGCCCCAGCATTTT. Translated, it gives CASSPGQGINQPQHF. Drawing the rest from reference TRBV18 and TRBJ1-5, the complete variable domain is NAGVMQNPRHLVRRRGQEARLRCSPMKGHSHVYWYRQLPEEGLKFMVYLQKENIIDESGMPKERFSAEFPKEGPSILRIQQVVRGDSAAYFCASSPGQGINQPQHFGDGTRLSIL.

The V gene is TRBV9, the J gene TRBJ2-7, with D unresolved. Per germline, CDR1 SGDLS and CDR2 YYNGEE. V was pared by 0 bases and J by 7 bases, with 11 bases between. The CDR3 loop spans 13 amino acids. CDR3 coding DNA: TGTGCCAGCAGCGTAGGTTCCAGGTCTGAGCAGTACTTC. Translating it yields CASSVGSRSEQYF. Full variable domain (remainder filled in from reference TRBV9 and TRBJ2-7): DSGVTQTPKHLITATGQRVTLRCSPRSGDLSVYWYQQSLDQGLQFLIQYYNGEERAKGNILERFSAQQFPDLHSELNLSSLELGDSALYFCASSVGSRSEQYFGPGTRLTVT.

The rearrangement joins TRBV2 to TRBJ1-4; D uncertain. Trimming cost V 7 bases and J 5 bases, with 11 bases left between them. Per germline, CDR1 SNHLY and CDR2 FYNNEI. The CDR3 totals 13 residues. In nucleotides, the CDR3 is TGTGCCAGCACCTTGAGCCGAAATGAAAAACTGTTTTTT. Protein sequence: CASTLSRNEKLFF. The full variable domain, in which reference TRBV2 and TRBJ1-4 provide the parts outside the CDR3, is EPEVTQTPSHQVTQMGQEVILRCVPISNHLYFYWYRQILGQKVEFLVSFYNNEISEKSEIFDDQFSVERPDGSNFTLKIRSTKLEDSAMYFCASTLSRNEKLFFGSGTQLSVL.

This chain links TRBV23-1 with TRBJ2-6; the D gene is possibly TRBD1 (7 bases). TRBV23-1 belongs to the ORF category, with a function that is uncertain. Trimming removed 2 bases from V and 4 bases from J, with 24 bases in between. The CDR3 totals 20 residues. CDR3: CASSQTEDGRGEVGANVLTF. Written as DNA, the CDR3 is TGCGCCAGCAGTCAAACGGAGGACGGCAGGGGGGAGGTGGGGGCCAACGTCCTGACTTTC.

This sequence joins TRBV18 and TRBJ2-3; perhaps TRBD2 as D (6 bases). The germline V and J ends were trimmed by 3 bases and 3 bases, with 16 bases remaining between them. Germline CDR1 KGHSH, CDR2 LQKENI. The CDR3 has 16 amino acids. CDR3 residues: CASSPGQLATTDTQYF. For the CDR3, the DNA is TGTGCCAGCTCACCGGGCCAACTAGCCACGACAGATACGCAGTATTTT.

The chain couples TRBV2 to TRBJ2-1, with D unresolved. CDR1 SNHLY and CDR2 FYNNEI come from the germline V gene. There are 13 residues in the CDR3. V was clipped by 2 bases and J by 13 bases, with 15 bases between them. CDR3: CASSEQVGTLQFF. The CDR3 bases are TGTGCCAGCAGTGAACAGGTTGGCACCTTACAGTTCTTC.

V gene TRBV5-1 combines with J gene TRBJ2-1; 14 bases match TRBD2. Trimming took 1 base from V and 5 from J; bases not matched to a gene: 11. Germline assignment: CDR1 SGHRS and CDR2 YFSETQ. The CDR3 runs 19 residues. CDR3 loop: CASSLRTSGGPQRNNEQFF. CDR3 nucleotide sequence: TGCGCCAGCAGCTTGAGGACTAGCGGGGGGCCTCAAAGAAACAATGAGCAGTTCTTC.

In nucleotides, the CDR3 is TGTGCCAGCAGTTTATATGAGGGGGTGATGAACACTGAAGCTTTCTTT. Translation gives CASSLYEGVMNTEAFF. The chain is built from TRBV28 and TRBJ1-1; the D gene is possibly TRBD1 (6 bases). CDR1 and CDR2 from the germline V gene are MDHEN and SYDVKM. There are 16 residues in the CDR3. Trimming removed 1 base at V and 0 bases at J, with 12 bases between.

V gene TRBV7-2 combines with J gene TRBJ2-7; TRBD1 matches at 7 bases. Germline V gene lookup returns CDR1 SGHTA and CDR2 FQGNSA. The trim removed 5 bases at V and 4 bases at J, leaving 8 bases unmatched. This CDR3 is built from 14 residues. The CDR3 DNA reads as TGTGCCAGCAGCCGGAGGACAGGCGAGTACGAGCAGTACTTC. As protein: CASSRRTGEYEQYF. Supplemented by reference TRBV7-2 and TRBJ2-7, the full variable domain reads GAGVSQSPSNKVTEKGKDVELRCDPISGHTALYWYRQSLGQGLEFLIYFQGNSAPDKSGLPSDRFSAERTGGSVSTLTIQRTQQEDSAVYLCASSRRTGEYEQYFGPGTRLTVT.

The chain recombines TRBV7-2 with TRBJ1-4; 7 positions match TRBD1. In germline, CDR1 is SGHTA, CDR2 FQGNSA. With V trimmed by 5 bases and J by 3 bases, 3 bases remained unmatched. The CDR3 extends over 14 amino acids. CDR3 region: CASSPGTANEKLFF. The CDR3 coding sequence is TGTGCCAGCAGCCCCGGGACAGCTAATGAAAAACTGTTTTTT.